The 21 T cell receptor beta chains in this list originate from one sample, sequenced in a study of tumor and adjacent non-tumor tissue in lung cancer. No cell sorting was done before RNA was extracted from the tissue. More than 3 cm separated this lung sample from the edge of the tumor. The library came from three nested PCR rounds adapted from ARM-PCR protocols. Each CDR3 protein is one row after TCRdb ran MiXCR on the multiplex PCR reads. This table holds about 100,000 distinct CDR3 sequences, about 60% found once. Sequenced input: distant non-tumor lung tissue. These receptors were collected from a man aged 25-45 years with non-small cell lung cancer.

Concerning this clonotype: One end of the junction varies from germline; a read error may be responsible. The genes are TRBV14 and TRBJ1-5; 10 positions agree with TRBD1. Germline V CDR1 and CDR2: SGHDN, FVKESK. The CDR3 covers 16 residues. The CDR3 DNA follows: TGTGCCAGCAGCCAATGGGGACAGGGGCAGAATCAGCCCCGGCATTTT. Its protein is CASSQWGQGQNQPRHF.

In regard to this clonotype: This may arise from a read error, as a much more abundant clone is one base away. The rearrangement joins TRBV5-4 to TRBJ2-7; 7 nucleotides align to TRBD1. Per germline, CDR1 SGHNT and CDR2 YYREEE (reference sequence). The CDR3 sequence is 14 residues long. CDR3 protein: CASSLFQQGSEEYF. The CDR3 region has the DNA TGTGCCAGCAGCTTGTTTCAACAGGGGAGCGAGGAGTACTTC.

This clonotype was detected many times. The chain combines TRBV20-1 with TRBJ2-1, with D tentatively TRBD1 or TRBD2 (6 bases each). There are 13 residues in the CDR3. From germline, CDR1 is DFQATT and CDR2 SNEGSKA (reference sequence). CDR3 in DNA: TGCAGCGCAGACGTATGGAGGGGGGATGAGCAGTTCTTC. As protein: CSADVWRGDEQFF.

This clonotype was counted a few times. The chain couples TRBV6-1 to TRBJ2-7, with D possibly matching TRBD1 (5 bases). This CDR3 is 16 amino acids long. V was shortened by 0 bases and J by 5 bases, with 17 bases between the two germline ends. CDR1 and CDR2 (germline): MNHNS, SASEGT. CDR3 bases: TGTGCCAGCAGTGAAGCAAGTAGCAGGGTTGTCGACGAGCAGTACTTC. Translation gives CASSEASSRVVDEQYF.

Points on this clonotype: The junction and the germline gene differ at one end; a read error may be behind it. This chain connects TRBV4-3 to TRBJ2-3; possibly TRBD2 for D (5 bases). The CDR3 runs 15 residues. The germline V gene has CDR1 LGHNA and CDR2 YSLEER. The CDR3 nucleotides read TGCGCCAACAGCCAAGCTTCGCGGGGCACAGATACGCAGTATTTT. Encoded protein: CANSQASRGTDTQYF.

As for this clonotype: The junction shows a germline mismatch at one end, possibly a read error. This sequence joins TRBV6-6 and TRBJ2-7; D gene unclear. The CDR3 spans 13 residues. In germline, CDR1 is MNHNY, CDR2 SVGAGI (reference sequence). The CDR3 here is CASNSSTHYEQYF. DNA for the CDR3: TGTGCCAGCAACAGTTCTACCCATTACGAACAGTACTTC.

For this clonotype: Here the CDR3 omits its conserved ending phenylalanine or tryptophan, so a read error is the likely source. The V gene is TRBV20-1, the J gene TRBJ2-1; TRBD2 matches at 12 bases. The J call may be wrong; the DNA end is better matched by TRBJ2-7. The germline V gene has CDR1 DFQATT and CDR2 SNEGSKA (reference sequence). The CDR3 has 13 residues. CDR3 nucleotide sequence: TGCAGTCCGGGACTAGCGGGTAATAATGGGCAGTACCTC. It is translated as CSPGLAGNNGQYL.

This chain connects TRBV11-2 to TRBJ1-1; D is possibly TRBD1 (6 bases). With 1 base removed from V and 4 bases from J, the gap between germline ends came to 13 bases. The germline gives CDR1 SGHAT, CDR2 FQNNGV. The length of the CDR3 is 15 residues. DNA for the CDR3: TGTGCCAGCAGCTTAGCAGGGGCGGGGGGCACTGAAGCTTTCTTT. Its protein product is CASSLAGAGGTEAFF.

In this sample, this clonotype turned up a few times. Possible read error: a much larger clone is one base away. The V gene is TRBV4-1, the J gene TRBJ2-7, with 14 bases lining up with TRBD2. Germline V gene sequence: CDR1 MGHRA, CDR2 YSYEKL. There are 15 residues in the CDR3. V dropped 2 bases and J dropped 6; count of bases not matched to a gene: 3. CDR3 coding DNA: TGCGCCAGCAGCCAATCGACTAGCGGGGGGGCCGAGCAGTACTTC. Its protein product is CASSQSTSGGAEQYF.

Concerning this clonotype: This may be a read error, as it is one base from a much larger clone. The chain uses TRBV5-4 and TRBJ1-1; the D gene is possibly TRBD1 (5 bases). Germline V CDR1 and CDR2: SGHNT, YYREEE (reference sequence). This CDR3 has 12 amino acids. The CDR3 reads CTVGEPNTEAFF. The CDR3 coding sequence is TGTACCGTGGGGGAGCCGAACACTGAAGCTTTCTTT.

V is TRBV12-3 or TRBV12-4 and J is TRBJ2-7; 10 bases match TRBD1. The CDR3 is made up of 15 amino acids. The V gene end was trimmed by 4 bases and the J gene end by 6 bases; junction bases not matched to a gene: 9. The CDR3 spells CASSYRDRGRSEQYV. CDR3 DNA: TGTGCCAGCAGTTACCGGGACAGGGGAAGGAGCGAGCAGTACGTC.

A remark on this clonotype: A much bigger clone sits one base away, suggesting this may be a read error. This chain connects TRBV21-1 to TRBJ2-3; the DNA was not compared with TRBD2, the D call given in the table. TRBV21-1 is tagged as a pseudogene. This CDR3 is built from 15 residues. The CDR3 loop is CASKSGDRPVDRQYF. DNA of the CDR3: TGTGCCAGCAAAAGTGGGGACCGCCCGGTCGATAGGCAGTATTTT.

This clonotype was detected only once. One end of the junction is discordant with germline, which a read error may explain. The V and J genes are TRBV4-3 and TRBJ1-1, with no clear D. The CDR3 contains 15 residues. Germline CDR1 is LGHNA and CDR2 is YSLEER. The CDR3 loop reads CASSQGLAMNTEAFF. CDR3 in DNA: TGTGCCAGCAGCCAAGGGCTCGCGATGAACACTGAAGCTTTCTTT.

A word on this clonotype: One end of the junction is discordant with germline, which a read error may explain. The V gene is TRBV6-1, the J gene TRBJ1-1; no clear D gene. Germline CDR1 and CDR2: MNHNS and SASEGT. This CDR3 contains 13 residues. This CDR3 reads CANSGRPGAEAFF. CDR3 DNA sequence: TGTGCCAACAGTGGGAGACCGGGAGCTGAAGCTTTCTTT.

As concerns this clonotype: A much larger clone lies one base from this, so it may be a read error. The V call is TRBV10-3, the J call TRBJ2-7; 12 bases fit TRBD1. CDR3 size: 13 residues. Germline V gene sequence: CDR1 ENHRY, CDR2 SYGVKD. V shed 10 bases, J shed 8 bases, and the junction held 9 bases outside the gene matches. CDR3 DNA sequence: TGTGCCACCAAGGGACAGGGGGCGGACAAGCAGTACTTC. It yields the protein CATKGQGADKQYF.

This clonotype has only one observation. One end of the junction does not line up with germline, which may come from a read error. V usage is TRBV6-5 and J usage is TRBJ2-1; D may correspond to TRBD1 or TRBD2 (7 bases each). Per germline, CDR1 MNHEY and CDR2 SVGAGI. CDR3 length: 15 residues. This CDR3 is CASSPGAGGVDEQLF. Written as DNA, the CDR3 is TGTGCCAGCAGTCCCGGAGCAGGGGGGGTGGATGAGCAGTTATTC.

With respect to this clonotype: This may be a read error, as it is one base from a much larger clone. The rearrangement joins TRBV5-6 to TRBJ1-1; D perhaps matches TRBD1 (5 bases). Per germline, CDR1 SGHDT and CDR2 YYEEEE. This CDR3 has 16 residues. CDR3 residues: CVSSPTGSRADTEAFF. CDR3 DNA: TGTGTCAGCAGCCCCACGGGGTCCAGGGCGGACACTGAAGCTTTCTTT.

The chain recombines TRBV5-1 with TRBJ2-1; D is unclear. Germline V gene sequence: CDR1 SGHRS, CDR2 YFSETQ. Between the trimmed V and J ends, which lost 4 bases and 4 bases, there was a span of 9 bases. This CDR3 contains 13 residues. The CDR3 region is CASSPSSYNEQFF. The DNA of the CDR3 is TGCGCCAGCAGCCCCTCTAGTTACAATGAGCAGTTCTTC. Full variable domain (rest looked up from reference TRBV5-1 and TRBJ2-1): KAGVTQTPRYLIKTRGQQVTLSCSPISGHRSVSWYQQTPGQGLQFLFEYFSETQRNKGNFPGRFSGRQFSNSRSEMNVSTLELGDSALYLCASSPSSYNEQFFGPGTRLTVL.

Turning to this clonotype: The CDR3 end shows no conserved phenylalanine or tryptophan, and so a read error is likely. The genes are TRBV6-1 and TRBJ1-2; D call uncertain. Per germline, CDR1 MNHNS and CDR2 SASEGT. CDR3 length: 10 amino acids. CDR3 coding DNA: TGTGCCAGCAGGGAGGATGGTTACACCTTA. It translates to CASREDGYTL.

V is TRBV11-2 and J is TRBJ1-2; TRBD1 is a possible D gene (6 bases). V shed 5 bases and J shed 7 bases, with 17 bases lying between them. This CDR3 has 14 amino acids. Germline CDR1 SGHAT, CDR2 FQNNGV. The DNA for the CDR3 is TGTGCCAGCAGCGCGACAGGATTACTCTCTGGCTACACCTTC. Its protein is CASSATGLLSGYTF.

Remarks on this clonotype: Being one base from a much bigger clone, this may be a read error. V gene TRBV20-1 combines with J gene TRBJ1-1; 7 nucleotides line up with TRBD1. Germline lookup yields CDR1 DFQATT and CDR2 SNEGSKA (reference sequence). Germline trimming cut 6 bases from V and 7 bases from J; bases unmatched to any gene: 14. The CDR3 extends over 14 amino acids. CDR3 nucleotide sequence: TGCAGTGCGTTTAGGCCGGGACAGAGCAATGAAGCTTTCTTT. Translating gives CSAFRPGQSNEAFF.